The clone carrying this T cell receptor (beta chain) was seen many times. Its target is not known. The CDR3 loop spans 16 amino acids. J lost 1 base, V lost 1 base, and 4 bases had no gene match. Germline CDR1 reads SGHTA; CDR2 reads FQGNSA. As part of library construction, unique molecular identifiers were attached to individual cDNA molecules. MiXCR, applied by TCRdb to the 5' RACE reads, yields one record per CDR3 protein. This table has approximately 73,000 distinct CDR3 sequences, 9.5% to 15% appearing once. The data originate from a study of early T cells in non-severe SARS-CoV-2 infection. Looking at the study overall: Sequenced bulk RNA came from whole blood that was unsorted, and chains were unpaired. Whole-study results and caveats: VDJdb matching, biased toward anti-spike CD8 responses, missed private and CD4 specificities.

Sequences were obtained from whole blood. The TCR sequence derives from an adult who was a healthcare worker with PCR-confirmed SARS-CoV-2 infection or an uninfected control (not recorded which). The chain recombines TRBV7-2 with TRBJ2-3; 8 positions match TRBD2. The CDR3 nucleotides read TGTGCCAGCAGCTTAGGGAGCGGGAGCCGCACAGATACGCAGTATTTT. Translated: CASSLGSGSRTDTQYF.